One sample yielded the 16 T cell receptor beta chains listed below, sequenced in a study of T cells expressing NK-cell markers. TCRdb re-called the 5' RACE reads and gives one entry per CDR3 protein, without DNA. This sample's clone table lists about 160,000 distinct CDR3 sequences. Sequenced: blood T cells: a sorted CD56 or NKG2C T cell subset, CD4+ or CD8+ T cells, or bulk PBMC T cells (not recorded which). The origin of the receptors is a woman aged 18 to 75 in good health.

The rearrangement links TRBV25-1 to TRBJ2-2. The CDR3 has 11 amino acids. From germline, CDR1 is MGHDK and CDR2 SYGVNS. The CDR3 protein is CASRRYGELFF.

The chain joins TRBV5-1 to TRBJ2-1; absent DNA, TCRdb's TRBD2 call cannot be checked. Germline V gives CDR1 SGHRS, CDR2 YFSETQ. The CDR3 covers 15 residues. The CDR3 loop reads CASSTSGGYYNEQFF.

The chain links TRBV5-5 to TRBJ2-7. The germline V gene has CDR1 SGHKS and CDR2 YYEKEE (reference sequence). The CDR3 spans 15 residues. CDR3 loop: CASSSIYGGPYEQYF.

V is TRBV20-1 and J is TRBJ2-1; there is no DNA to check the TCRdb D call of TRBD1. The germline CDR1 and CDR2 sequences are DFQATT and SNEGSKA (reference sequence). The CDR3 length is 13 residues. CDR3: CSASPGGGLGQFF.

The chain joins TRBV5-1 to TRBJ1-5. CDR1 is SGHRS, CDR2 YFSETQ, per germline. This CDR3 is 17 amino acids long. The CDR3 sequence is CASSEGTSAGSNQPQHF. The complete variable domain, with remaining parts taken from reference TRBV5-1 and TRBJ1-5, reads KAGVTQTPRYLIKTRGQQVTLSCSPISGHRSVSWYQQTPGQGLQFLFEYFSETQRNKGNFPGRFSGRQFSNSRSEMNVSTLELGDSALYLCASSEGTSAGSNQPQHFGDGTRLSIL.

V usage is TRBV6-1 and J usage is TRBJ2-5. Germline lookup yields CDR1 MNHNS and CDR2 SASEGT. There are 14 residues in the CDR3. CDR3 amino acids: CASSERVGPETQYF.

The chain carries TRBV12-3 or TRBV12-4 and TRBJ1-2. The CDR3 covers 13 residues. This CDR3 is CASSLARHYGYTF.

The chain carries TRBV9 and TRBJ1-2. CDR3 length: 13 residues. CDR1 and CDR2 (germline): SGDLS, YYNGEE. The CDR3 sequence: CASSEDFNYGYTF.

The CDR3 sequence is CASSVNGLAGAEQYF. The rearrangement uses TRBV9 and TRBJ2-7; TCRdb designates TRBD2, a call that cannot be tested without DNA. CDR1 SGDLS and CDR2 YYNGEE come from the germline V gene. CDR3 length: 15 residues. Full variable domain (remainder filled in from reference TRBV9 and TRBJ2-7): DSGVTQTPKHLITATGQRVTLRCSPRSGDLSVYWYQQSLDQGLQFLIQYYNGEERAKGNILERFSAQQFPDLHSELNLSSLELGDSALYFCASSVNGLAGAEQYFGPGTRLTVT.

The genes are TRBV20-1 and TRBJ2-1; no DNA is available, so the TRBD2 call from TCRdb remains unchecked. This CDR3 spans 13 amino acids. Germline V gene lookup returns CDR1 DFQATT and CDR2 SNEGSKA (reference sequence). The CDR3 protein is CSARSREINEQFF.

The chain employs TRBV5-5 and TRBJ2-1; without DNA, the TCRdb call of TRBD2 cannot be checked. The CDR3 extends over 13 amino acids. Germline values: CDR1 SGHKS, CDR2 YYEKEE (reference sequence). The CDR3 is CASRQTSVNEQFF.

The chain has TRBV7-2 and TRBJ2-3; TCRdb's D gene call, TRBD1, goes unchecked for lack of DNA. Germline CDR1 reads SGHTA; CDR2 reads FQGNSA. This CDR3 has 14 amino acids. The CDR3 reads CASSTSGTTDTQYF. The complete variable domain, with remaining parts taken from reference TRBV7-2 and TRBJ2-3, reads GAGVSQSPSNKVTEKGKDVELRCDPISGHTALYWYRQSLGQGLEFLIYFQGNSAPDKSGLPSDRFSAERTGGSVSTLTIQRTQQEDSAVYLCASSTSGTTDTQYFGPGTRLTVL.

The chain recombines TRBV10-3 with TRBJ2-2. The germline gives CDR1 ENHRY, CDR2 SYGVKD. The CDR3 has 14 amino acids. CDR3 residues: CAARAGRDTGELFF.

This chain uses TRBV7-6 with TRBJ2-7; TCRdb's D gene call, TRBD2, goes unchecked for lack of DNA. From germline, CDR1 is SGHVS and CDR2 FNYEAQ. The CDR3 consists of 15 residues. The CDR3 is CASSLGLAGADEQYF. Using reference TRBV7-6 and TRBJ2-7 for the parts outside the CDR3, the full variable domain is GAGVSQSPRYKVTKRGQDVALRCDPISGHVSLYWYRQALGQGPEFLTYFNYEAQQDKSGLPNDRFSAERPEGSISTLTIQRTEQRDSAMYRCASSLGLAGADEQYFGPGTRLTVT.

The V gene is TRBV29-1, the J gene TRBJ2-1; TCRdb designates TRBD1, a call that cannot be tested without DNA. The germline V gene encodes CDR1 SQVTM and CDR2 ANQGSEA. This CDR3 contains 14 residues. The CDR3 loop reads CSVWTGRAINEQFF.

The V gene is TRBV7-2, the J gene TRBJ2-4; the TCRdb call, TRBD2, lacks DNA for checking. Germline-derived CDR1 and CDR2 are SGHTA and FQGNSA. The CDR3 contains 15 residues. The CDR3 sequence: CASSSWQGRGDIQYF.